The present T cell receptor beta chain was sequenced within a study of blood T cell repertoires in COVID-19. Study background: COVID-19 samples collected from the United States, Italy and Spain covered acute and convalescent phases. T cells, B-cell-depleted T cells, or PBMCs provided the cDNA or gDNA that served as material.

Original processing methods: Nucleated cell counts were estimated from reference gene primer amplification. Assay used: immunoSEQ multiplex PCR; TCRdb lists only in-frame clones, some missing. V and J calls and clone size are copied from that table; D and trimming were computed from the DNA. The table shows approximately 150,000 clones, with 80% to 90% occurring only once. Germline V gene sequence: CDR1 LGHNA, CDR2 YSLEER. V trimming: 1 base; J trimming: 4 bases; junction bases outside the gene matches: 5. CDR3 length: 16 residues. Specimen: peripheral blood. This clonotype originated in a human donor in a cohort sampled during active COVID-19. The rearrangement joins TRBV4-3 to TRBJ2-1, with 9 positions matching TRBD1. The CDR3 region is CASSQVAGQGYNEQFF. CDR3 DNA: TGCGCCAGCAGCCAAGTCGCAGGACAGGGGTACAATGAGCAGTTCTTC.